A selection of T cell receptor beta chains follows, all from one sample in a study of T-cell memory formation after mild COVID-19. TCRdb passed the 5' RACE reads through MiXCR, listing each CDR3 protein once. Among approximately 34,000 distinct CDR3 sequences, about 7.3% were seen once, and the ten largest hold 25% to 35%. Sequencing was carried out using PBMCs or a T cell subset sorted from them (not recorded which). These receptors came from a man aged 18 to 30 who had mild COVID-19 (a few samples of this study predate the infection). Cell type and time point are not known. CDR3s include the opening cysteine and the closing phenylalanine or tryptophan. A D gene is named only where the DNA matches it firmly. The size entry is marked missing in some rows and otherwise reads once, few, many or a size class.

TRBJ1-6	.	many	TRBV5-1	TGCGCCAGCAGCTTGAAGGCAGATTCACCCCTCCACTTT	CASSLKADSPLHF
TRBJ2-1	TRBD2	many	TRBV7-3	TGTGCCAGCAGCCCGAGGGGACTAGCGGATTCCTACAATGAGCAGTTCTTC	CASSPRGLADSYNEQFF
TRBJ2-1	TRBD2	many	TRBV7-2	TGTGCCAGCAGCTTATTTGTAGCGGGGTCCTACAATGAGCAGTTCTTC	CASSLFVAGSYNEQFF
TRBJ1-3	TRBD1	.	TRBV7-2	TGTGCCAGCAGCTTAGGAGGCAGGGGGCCGTCTGGAAACACCATATATTTT	CASSLGGRGPSGNTIYF
TRBJ1-2	.	many	TRBV5-1	TGCGCCAGCTCGGCTAACACAGGGCGGTCCTATGGCTACACCTTC	CASSANTGRSYGYTF
TRBJ2-5	.	many	TRBV24-1	TGTGCCACCAGTGATTTGGGGGATCCGCGGGGAGAGACCCAGTACTTC	CATSDLGDPRGETQYF
TRBJ2-5	.	many	TRBV20-1	TGCAGTGCTAGAGTATTCGTTGCGGTCCGGGAGACCCAGTACTTC	CSARVFVAVRETQYF
TRBJ2-1	.	many	TRBV6-4	TGTGCCAGCAGTGAGGACACCTACAATGAGCAGTTCTTC	CASSEDTYNEQFF
TRBJ1-1	.	many	TRBV20-1	TGCAGTGCGTCCGGGTTCGGGGGCGCGGACACTGAAGCTTTCTTT	CSASGFGGADTEAFF
TRBJ1-1	TRBD1	.	TRBV5-4	TGTGCCAGCAGTATTGGTGGACAGGGCGAAGCTTTCTTT	CASSIGGQGEAFF
TRBJ2-5	TRBD1	many	TRBV4-2	TGTGCCAGCAGCACCGTTGGGCCAGGGGGCCAAGAGACCCAGTACTTC	CASSTVGPGGQETQYF
TRBJ2-6	.	many	TRBV5-4	TGTGCCAGCAGCTCGGCAGAGTACGTCCTTAACTCTGGGGCCAACGTCCTGACTTTC	CASSSAEYVLNSGANVLTF
TRBJ2-5	TRBD2	many	TRBV23-1	TGCGCCAGCAGTTCCGGGGGGGCCGGGGAGACCCAGTACTTC	CASSSGGAGETQYF
TRBJ2-1	TRBD2	large	TRBV7-2	TGTGCCAGCAGCTTAGAACACCCTTGGACTAGCGGGGGGGGTTTTCTCGATGAGCAGTTCTTC	CASSLEHPWTSGGGFLDEQFF
TRBJ2-3	.	many	TRBV4-2	TGTGCCAGCAGCCAAGATGGAGGGGGCGGAGCAGATACGCAGTATTTT	CASSQDGGGGADTQYF
TRBJ1-4	.	few	TRBV14	TGTGCCAGCAGCCAGGACACATCGCGTGAAAAACTGTTTTTT	CASSQDTSREKLFF
TRBJ2-2	.	many	TRBV5-6	TGTGCCAGCAGCTACAGTCCGAACACCGGGGAGCTGTTTTTT	CASSYSPNTGELFF
TRBJ1-2	.	.	TRBV9	TGTGCCAGCAGCCCCATGAACTATGGCTACACCTTC	CASSPMNYGYTF
TRBJ2-2	.	many	TRBV7-9	TGTGCCAGCAGCTTATTTGACACCGGGGAGCTGTTTTTT	CASSLFDTGELFF
TRBJ2-7	.	many	TRBV14	TGTGCCAGCAGTCTCGGACAAGGACTGGAGTACTTC	CASSLGQGLEYF
TRBJ1-3	.	few	TRBV13	TGTGCCAGCAGCTTAGGGCCTAAAAAGGGAAACACCATATATTTT	CASSLGPKKGNTIYF
TRBJ1-5	.	many	TRBV20-1	TGCAGTGCTGGTCAACGCGATCAGCCCCAGCATTTT	CSAGQRDQPQHF
TRBJ1-4	.	.	TRBV20-1	TGCAGTGCTAGAGGGTGGGGGTCCGATGAAAAACTGTTTTTT	CSARGWGSDEKLFF
TRBJ2-1	.	medium-sized	TRBV4-3	TGCGCCAGCAGCCGCAGTCCCAACTCTTACAATGAGCAGTTCTTC	CASSRSPNSYNEQFF
TRBJ2-5	.	many	TRBV5-1	TGCGCCAGCAGCATACAGGGTGGAGAGACCCAGTACTTC	CASSIQGGETQYF
TRBJ1-2	TRBD1	many	TRBV7-9	TGTGCCAGCAGCTTAGCGGGACAGCCGAGAGGCTACACCTTC	CASSLAGQPRGYTF
TRBJ1-6	TRBD1	many	TRBV13	TGTGCCAGCAGCCCCTCAACAGGGGGAAATTCACCCCTCCACTTT	CASSPSTGGNSPLHF
TRBJ1-3	.	many	TRBV18	TGTGCCAGCTCAAAGTCCGCGGCTGGAAACACCATATATTTT	CASSKSAAGNTIYF